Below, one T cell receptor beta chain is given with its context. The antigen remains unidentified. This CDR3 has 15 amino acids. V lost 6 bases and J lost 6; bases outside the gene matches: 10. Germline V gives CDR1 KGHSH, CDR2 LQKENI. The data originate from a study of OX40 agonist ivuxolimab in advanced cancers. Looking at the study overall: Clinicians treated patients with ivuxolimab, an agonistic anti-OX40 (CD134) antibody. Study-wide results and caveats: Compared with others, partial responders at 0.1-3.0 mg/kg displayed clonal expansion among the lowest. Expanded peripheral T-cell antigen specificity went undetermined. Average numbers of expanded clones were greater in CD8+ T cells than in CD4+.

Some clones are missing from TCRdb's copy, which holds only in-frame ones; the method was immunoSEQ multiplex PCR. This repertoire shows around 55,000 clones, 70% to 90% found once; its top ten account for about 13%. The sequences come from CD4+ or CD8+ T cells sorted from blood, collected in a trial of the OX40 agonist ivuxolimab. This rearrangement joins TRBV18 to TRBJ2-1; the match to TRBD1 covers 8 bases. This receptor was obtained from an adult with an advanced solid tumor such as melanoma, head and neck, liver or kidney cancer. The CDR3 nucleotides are TGTGCCAGCTCTTCGCTCGGACAGGGCAGCAATGAGCAGTTCTTC. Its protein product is CASSSLGQGSNEQFF.